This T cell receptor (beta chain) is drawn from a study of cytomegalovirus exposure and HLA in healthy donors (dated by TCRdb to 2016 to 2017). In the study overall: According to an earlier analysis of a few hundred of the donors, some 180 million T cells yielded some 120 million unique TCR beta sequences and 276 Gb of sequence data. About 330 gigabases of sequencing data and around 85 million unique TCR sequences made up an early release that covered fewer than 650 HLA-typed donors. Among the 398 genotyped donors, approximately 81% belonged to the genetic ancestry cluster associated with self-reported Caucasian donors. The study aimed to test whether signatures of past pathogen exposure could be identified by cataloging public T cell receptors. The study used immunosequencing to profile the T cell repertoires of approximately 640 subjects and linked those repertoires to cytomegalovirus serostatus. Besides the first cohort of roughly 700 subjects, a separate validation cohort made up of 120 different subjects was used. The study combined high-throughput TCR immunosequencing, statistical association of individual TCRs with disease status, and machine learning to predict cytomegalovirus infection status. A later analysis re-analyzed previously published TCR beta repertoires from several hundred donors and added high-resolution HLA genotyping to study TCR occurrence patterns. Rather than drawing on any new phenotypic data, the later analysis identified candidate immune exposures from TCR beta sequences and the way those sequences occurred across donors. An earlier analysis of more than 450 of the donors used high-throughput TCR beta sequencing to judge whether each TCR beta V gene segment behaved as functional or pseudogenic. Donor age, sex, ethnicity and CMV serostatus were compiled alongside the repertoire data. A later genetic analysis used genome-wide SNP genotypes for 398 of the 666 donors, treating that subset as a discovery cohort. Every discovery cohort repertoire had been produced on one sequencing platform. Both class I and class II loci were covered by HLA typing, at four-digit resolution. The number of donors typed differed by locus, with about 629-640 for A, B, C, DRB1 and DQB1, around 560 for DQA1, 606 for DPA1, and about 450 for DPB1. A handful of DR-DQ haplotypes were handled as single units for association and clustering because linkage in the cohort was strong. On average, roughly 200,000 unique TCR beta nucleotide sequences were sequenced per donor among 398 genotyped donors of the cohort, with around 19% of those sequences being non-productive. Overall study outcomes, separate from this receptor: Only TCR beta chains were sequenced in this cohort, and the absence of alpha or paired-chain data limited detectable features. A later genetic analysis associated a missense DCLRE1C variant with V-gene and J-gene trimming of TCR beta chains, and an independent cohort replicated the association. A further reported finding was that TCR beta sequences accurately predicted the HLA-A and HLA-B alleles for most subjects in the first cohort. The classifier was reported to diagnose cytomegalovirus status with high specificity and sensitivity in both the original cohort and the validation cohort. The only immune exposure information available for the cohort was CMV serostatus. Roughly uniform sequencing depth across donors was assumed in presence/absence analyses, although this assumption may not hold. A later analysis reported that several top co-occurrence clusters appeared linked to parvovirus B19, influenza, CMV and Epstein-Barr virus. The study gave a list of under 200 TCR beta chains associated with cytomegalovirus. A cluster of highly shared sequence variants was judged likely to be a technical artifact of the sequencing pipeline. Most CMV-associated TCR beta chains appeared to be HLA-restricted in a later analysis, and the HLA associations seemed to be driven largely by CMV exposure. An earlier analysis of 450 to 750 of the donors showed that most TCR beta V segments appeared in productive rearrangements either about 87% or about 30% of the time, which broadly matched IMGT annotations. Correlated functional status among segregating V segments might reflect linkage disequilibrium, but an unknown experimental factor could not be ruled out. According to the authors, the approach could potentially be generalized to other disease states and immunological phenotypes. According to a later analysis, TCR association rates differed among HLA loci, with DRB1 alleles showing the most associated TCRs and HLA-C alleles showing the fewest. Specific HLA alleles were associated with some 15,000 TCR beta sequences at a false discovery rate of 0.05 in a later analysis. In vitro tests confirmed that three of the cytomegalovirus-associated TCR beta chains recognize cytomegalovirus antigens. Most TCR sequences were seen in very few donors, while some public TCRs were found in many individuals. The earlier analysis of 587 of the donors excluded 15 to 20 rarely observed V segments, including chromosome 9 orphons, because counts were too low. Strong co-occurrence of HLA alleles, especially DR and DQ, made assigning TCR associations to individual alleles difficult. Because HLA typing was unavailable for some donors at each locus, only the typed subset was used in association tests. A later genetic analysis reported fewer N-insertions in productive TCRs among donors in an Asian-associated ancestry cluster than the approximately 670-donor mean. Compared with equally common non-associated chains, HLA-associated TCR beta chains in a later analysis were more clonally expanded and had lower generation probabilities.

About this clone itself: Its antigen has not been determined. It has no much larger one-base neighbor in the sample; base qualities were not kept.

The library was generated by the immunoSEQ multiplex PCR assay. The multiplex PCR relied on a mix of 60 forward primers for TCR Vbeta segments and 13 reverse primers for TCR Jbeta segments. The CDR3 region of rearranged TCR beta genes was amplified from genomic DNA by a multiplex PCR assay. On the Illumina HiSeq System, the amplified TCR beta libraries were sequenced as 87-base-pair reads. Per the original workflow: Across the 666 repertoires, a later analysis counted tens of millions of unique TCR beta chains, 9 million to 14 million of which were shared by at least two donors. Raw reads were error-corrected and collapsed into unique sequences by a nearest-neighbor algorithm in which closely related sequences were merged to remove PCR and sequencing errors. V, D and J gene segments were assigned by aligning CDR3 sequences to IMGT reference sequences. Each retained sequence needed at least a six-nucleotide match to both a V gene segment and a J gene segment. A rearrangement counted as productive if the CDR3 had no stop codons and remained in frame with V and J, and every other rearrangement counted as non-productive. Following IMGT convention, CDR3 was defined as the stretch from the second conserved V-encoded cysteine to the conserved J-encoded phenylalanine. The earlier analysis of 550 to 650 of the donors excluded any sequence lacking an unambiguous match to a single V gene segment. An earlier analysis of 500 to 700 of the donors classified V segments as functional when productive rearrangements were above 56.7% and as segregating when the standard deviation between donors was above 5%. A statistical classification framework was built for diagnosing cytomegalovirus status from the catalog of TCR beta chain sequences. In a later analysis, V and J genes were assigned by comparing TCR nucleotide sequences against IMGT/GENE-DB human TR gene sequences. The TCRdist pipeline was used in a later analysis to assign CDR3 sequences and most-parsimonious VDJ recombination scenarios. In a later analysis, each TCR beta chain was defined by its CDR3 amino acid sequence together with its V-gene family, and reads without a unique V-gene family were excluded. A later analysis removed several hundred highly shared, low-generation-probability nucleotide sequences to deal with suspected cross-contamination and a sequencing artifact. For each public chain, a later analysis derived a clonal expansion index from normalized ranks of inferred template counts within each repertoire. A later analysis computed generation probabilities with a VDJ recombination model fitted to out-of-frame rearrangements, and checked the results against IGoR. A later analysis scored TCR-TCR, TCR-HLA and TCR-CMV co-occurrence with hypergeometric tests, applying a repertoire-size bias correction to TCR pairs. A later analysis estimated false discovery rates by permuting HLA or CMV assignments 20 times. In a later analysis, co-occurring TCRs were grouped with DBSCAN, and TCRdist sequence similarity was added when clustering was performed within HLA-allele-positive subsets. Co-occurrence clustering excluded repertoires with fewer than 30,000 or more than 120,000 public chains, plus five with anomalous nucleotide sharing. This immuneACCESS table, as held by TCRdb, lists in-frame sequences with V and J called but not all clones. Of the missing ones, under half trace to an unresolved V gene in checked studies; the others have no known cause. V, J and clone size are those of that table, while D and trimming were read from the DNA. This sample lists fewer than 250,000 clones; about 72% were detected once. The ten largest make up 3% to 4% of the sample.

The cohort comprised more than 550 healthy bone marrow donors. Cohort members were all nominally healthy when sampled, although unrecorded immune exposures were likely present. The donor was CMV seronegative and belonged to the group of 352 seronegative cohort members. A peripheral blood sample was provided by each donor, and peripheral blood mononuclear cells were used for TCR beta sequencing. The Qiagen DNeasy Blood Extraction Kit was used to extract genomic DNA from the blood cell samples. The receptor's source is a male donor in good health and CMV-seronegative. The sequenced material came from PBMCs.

The DNA is TGTGCCAGCAGTTACAGGGACAGGGGGCCTTACAATGAGCAGTTCTTC. Protein translation: CASSYRDRGPYNEQFF. The receptor chain draws on TRBV6-5 and TRBJ2-1; TRBD1 fits 12 bases in the junction. The CDR3 covers 16 residues, taking in both the cysteine and the phenylalanine. The entry retains the CDR3 DNA only, 48 bases that are in frame from base 1. CDR1 MNHEY and CDR2 SVGAGI are derived from the germline V gene. Here V drops 2 bases and J drops 4 bases, and the junction holds 3 bases not matched to any gene.